This TCR beta chain was identified in a study of human T cells and chemical hapten exposure. Whole-study context: Largely, small differences in pooled library volume made per-sample TCR yields vary.

This sample's time point: patch test 1, 2 weeks after DPC sensitization. Treatment described: therapeutic diphenylcyclopropenone sensitization with weekly scalp DPC. Points from the study as a whole: Controls formed significantly fewer large CDR3 similarity clusters than expanded TCRs did.

In the original workflow: The number of TCRs in each sample had a median of approximately 93,000 and spanned about 20,000 to 700,000. One entry per CDR3 protein, called by TCRdb with MiXCR from the RACE reads. TCRdb's processing, not the study's, gives the V and J calls here. The data show 300,000 to 450,000 distinct CDR3 sequences, more than 4.5% seen once. This clonotype was picked up many times. Antigen specificity is unknown. The clonotype originates from a woman aged 50 to 65 with alopecia areata. Some clones in this sample may be carry-over from other donors' samples. The sample consisted of whole blood, taken in connection with sensitization to the hapten diphenylcyclopropenone (DPC).

In DNA form, the CDR3 reads TGCGCCAGCAGCCCACGGACGACCAATCAGCCCCAGCATTTT. Protein product: CASSPRTTNQPQHF. The rearrangement joins TRBV4-1 to TRBJ1-5, with unresolved D. The CDR3 totals 14 residues. V lost 4 bases, J lost 3 bases, and 10 bases lay in between. Looked up from germline, CDR1 is MGHRA and CDR2 is YSYEKL.